This T cell receptor (beta chain) was retrieved from a study of beta chain features in type 1 diabetes. The study, taken as a whole, reports: An over-representation of cells with high TCR expression could result from cDNA sequencing.

Comments on this clone: Its specificity is not known. A read error may produce the germline difference seen at one junction end.

Germline CDR1 is MDHEN and CDR2 is SYDVKM. This CDR3 contains 18 residues. Expressed TCRB transcripts were sequenced after all isolated RNA was converted to cDNA. Some clones are missing from TCRdb's copy, which holds only in-frame ones; the method was immunoSEQ multiplex PCR. Counted here are approximately 140,000 clones, around 51% occurring once; the ten biggest clones make up 0.35% to 0.5%. This receptor was obtained from a man aged 18 to 29 in good health. The chain carries TRBV28 and TRBJ2-7; TRBD2 matches 7 bases. Sample: Tregs from blood. The CDR3 is CASSFLLAKNLYPYEQCF. CDR3 nucleotide sequence: TGTGCCAGCAGTTTCTTACTAGCGAAAAATCTGTACCCTTACGAGCAGTGCTTC.